This is a list of T cell receptor beta chains from one sample in a study of blood T cells in healthy people across ages. One entry per CDR3 protein results from TCRdb running MiXCR on the 5' RACE reads. The sample includes 650,000 to 1,000,000 distinct CDR3 sequences, about 34% seen only once; the top ten take 10% to 15%. Source material: blood. The receptors derive from a man aged 18 to 30 in good health. Each CDR3 is given with its conserved first and last residue. Each record gives: V gene, D gene, J gene, clone size, CDR3 DNA, CDR3 protein. D genes are given only for firm matches. Clone size, where shown, is once, few, many, or a class for clones that have expanded.

v_call: TRBV3-1; d_call: NA; j_call: TRBJ1-5; clone_size: few; cdr3_nt: TGTGCCAGCAGCCAAGAAGGGCAGCCCCAGCATTTT; cdr3_aa: CASSQEGQPQHF
v_call: TRBV27; d_call: NA; j_call: TRBJ2-3; clone_size: NA; cdr3_nt: TGTGCCAGCAGTCCCATCGTGGTAGCTGATCGCACAGATACGCAGTATTTT; cdr3_aa: CASSPIVVADRTDTQYF
v_call: TRBV12-5; d_call: NA; j_call: TRBJ1-1; clone_size: NA; cdr3_nt: TGTGCTAGTGGTTTGTTGGGGGGTATCACTGAAGCTTTCTTT; cdr3_aa: CASGLLGGITEAFF
v_call: TRBV6-5; d_call: NA; j_call: TRBJ1-1; clone_size: NA; cdr3_nt: TGTGCCAGCAGTTACTCGAACAGGAACACTGAAGCTTTCTTT; cdr3_aa: CASSYSNRNTEAFF
v_call: TRBV6-2/TRBV6-3; d_call: NA; j_call: TRBJ2-2; clone_size: NA; cdr3_nt: TGTGCCAGCAGTTACATAGGATCCGGCGGGGAGCTGTTTTTT; cdr3_aa: CASSYIGSGGELFF
v_call: TRBV7-2; d_call: NA; j_call: TRBJ2-7; clone_size: few; cdr3_nt: TGTGCCAGCAGCTTAGGGGGCCTCTACAATGAGCAGTACTTC; cdr3_aa: CASSLGGLYNEQYF
v_call: TRBV12-3/TRBV12-4; d_call: TRBD1; j_call: TRBJ2-1; clone_size: NA; cdr3_nt: TGTGCCAGCAGATTCTTACAGGGGGTCAATGAGCAGTTCTTC; cdr3_aa: CASRFLQGVNEQFF
v_call: TRBV19; d_call: NA; j_call: TRBJ1-2; clone_size: few; cdr3_nt: TGTGCCAGTAGTACCTCGGATGGGACGGACTATGGCTACACCTTC; cdr3_aa: CASSTSDGTDYGYTF
v_call: TRBV2; d_call: TRBD1; j_call: TRBJ1-5; clone_size: few; cdr3_nt: TGTGCCAGCACCCGTACCGGGACAGGGGTTATCGATCAGCCCCAGCATTTT; cdr3_aa: CASTRTGTGVIDQPQHF
v_call: TRBV20-1; d_call: NA; j_call: TRBJ1-6; clone_size: NA; cdr3_nt: TGCAGTGCTAGACGGGATAATTCACCCCTCCACTTT; cdr3_aa: CSARRDNSPLHF
v_call: TRBV14; d_call: NA; j_call: TRBJ1-5; clone_size: NA; cdr3_nt: TGTGCCAGCAGACGAGGAGGCGCTCAGCCCCAGCATTTT; cdr3_aa: CASRRGGAQPQHF
v_call: TRBV7-2; d_call: TRBD1; j_call: TRBJ1-5; clone_size: NA; cdr3_nt: TGTGCCAGCAGCCTACTACTTCCGGGACAGGGGTCGGGTCAGCCCCAGCATTTT; cdr3_aa: CASSLLLPGQGSGQPQHF
v_call: TRBV12-3/TRBV12-4; d_call: NA; j_call: TRBJ2-1; clone_size: many; cdr3_nt: TGTGCCAGCAGTTTACGGAAGGTCAATGAGCAGTTCTTC; cdr3_aa: CASSLRKVNEQFF
v_call: TRBV24-1; d_call: NA; j_call: TRBJ2-1; clone_size: NA; cdr3_nt: TGTGCCACCAGTGATTTCGACGACGCGCAGTTCTTC; cdr3_aa: CATSDFDDAQFF
v_call: TRBV21-1; d_call: NA; j_call: TRBJ2-5; clone_size: few; cdr3_nt: TGTGCCAGCAGCAAAGCGCTTTTAAGAGGGCACCGGGAAAAAAAAGAGACCCAGTACTTC; cdr3_aa: CASSKALLRGHREKKETQYF
v_call: TRBV5-1; d_call: NA; j_call: TRBJ1-1; clone_size: few; cdr3_nt: TGCGCCAGCAGCTTGGAGAGACGAGATAGTGGAGCTTTCTTT; cdr3_aa: CASSLERRDSGAFF
v_call: TRBV6-2/TRBV6-3; d_call: NA; j_call: TRBJ2-5; clone_size: NA; cdr3_nt: TGTGCCAGCAGTTACTCGAGGGAGGAGGAGACCCAGTACTTC; cdr3_aa: CASSYSREEETQYF
v_call: TRBV5-6; d_call: TRBD2; j_call: TRBJ2-4; clone_size: NA; cdr3_nt: TGTGCCAGCAGCCTCTGGGCGGGGGGCCGGGATGTAGCCAAAAACATTCAGTACTTC; cdr3_aa: CASSLWAGGRDVAKNIQYF
v_call: TRBV28; d_call: NA; j_call: TRBJ1-2; clone_size: NA; cdr3_nt: TGTGCCAGCAGTTTTCGACACCCAAGCTACACCTTC; cdr3_aa: CASSFRHPSYTF
v_call: TRBV2; d_call: NA; j_call: TRBJ2-5; clone_size: NA; cdr3_nt: TGTGCCAGCCGACAAGACACCCAAGAGACCCAGTACTTC; cdr3_aa: CASRQDTQETQYF
v_call: TRBV5-1; d_call: NA; j_call: TRBJ2-7; clone_size: many; cdr3_nt: TGCGCCAGCAGCTTGGAAGGGAACCCCTACGAGCAGTACTTC; cdr3_aa: CASSLEGNPYEQYF
v_call: TRBV4-1; d_call: NA; j_call: TRBJ2-5; clone_size: NA; cdr3_nt: TGCGCCAGCAGCCAAGAGGGAACAGTAACCCAAGAGACCCAGTACTTC; cdr3_aa: CASSQEGTVTQETQYF
v_call: TRBV3-1; d_call: TRBD2; j_call: TRBJ2-3; clone_size: NA; cdr3_nt: TGTGCCAGCAGCCGACTAGCGGGGGACCCTAGCACAGATACGCAGTATTTT; cdr3_aa: CASSRLAGDPSTDTQYF
v_call: TRBV6-1; d_call: NA; j_call: TRBJ2-7; clone_size: NA; cdr3_nt: TGTGCCAGCAGAGAAGTAGGGATAAACAATGAGCAGTACTTC; cdr3_aa: CASREVGINNEQYF
v_call: TRBV24-1; d_call: TRBD1; j_call: TRBJ2-7; clone_size: NA; cdr3_nt: TGTGCCACCAGTGACCCGACAGGGGGGTCCTACAATGAGCAGTACTTC; cdr3_aa: CATSDPTGGSYNEQYF
v_call: TRBV6-2/TRBV6-3; d_call: NA; j_call: TRBJ1-2; clone_size: NA; cdr3_nt: TGTGCCAGCAGTTACTCGGCCAGCTACTCAAACTATGGCTACACCTTC; cdr3_aa: CASSYSASYSNYGYTF
v_call: TRBV4-3; d_call: NA; j_call: TRBJ2-7; clone_size: NA; cdr3_nt: TGCGCCAGCAGCCACTGGCAAGACTACGAGCAGTACTTC; cdr3_aa: CASSHWQDYEQYF
v_call: TRBV2; d_call: NA; j_call: TRBJ1-2; clone_size: many; cdr3_nt: TGTGCCAGCAGAGCGGGAGCCGAAACCTATGGCTACACCTTC; cdr3_aa: CASRAGAETYGYTF
v_call: TRBV20-1; d_call: TRBD2; j_call: TRBJ2-3; clone_size: once; cdr3_nt: TGCAGTGCTTACAGAGCGGGAAGCACAGATACGCAGTATTTT; cdr3_aa: CSAYRAGSTDTQYF
v_call: TRBV4-1; d_call: TRBD1; j_call: TRBJ1-5; clone_size: NA; cdr3_nt: TGCGCCAGCAGCCAAGATGAGGGACAGATGGGCAATCAGCCCCAGCATTTT; cdr3_aa: CASSQDEGQMGNQPQHF
v_call: TRBV7-9; d_call: NA; j_call: TRBJ1-6; clone_size: NA; cdr3_nt: TGTGCCAGCAGCTTAGGCCTGTCCTATAATTCACCCCTCCACTTT; cdr3_aa: CASSLGLSYNSPLHF
v_call: TRBV5-1; d_call: TRBD2; j_call: TRBJ2-3; clone_size: few; cdr3_nt: TGCGCCAGCAGCCTACGGAGCGGGAGCGTAGATACGCAGTATTTT; cdr3_aa: CASSLRSGSVDTQYF
v_call: TRBV6-6; d_call: TRBD2; j_call: TRBJ2-1; clone_size: few; cdr3_nt: TGTGCCAGCACCAGCGGGGGGGCCTCTGAGCAGTTCTTC; cdr3_aa: CASTSGGASEQFF
v_call: TRBV4-1; d_call: NA; j_call: TRBJ2-1; clone_size: NA; cdr3_nt: TGCGCCAGCAGCCAAGATCCCTCTAGCTCCTACAATGAGCAGTTCTTC; cdr3_aa: CASSQDPSSSYNEQFF
v_call: TRBV25-1; d_call: TRBD2; j_call: TRBJ2-3; clone_size: NA; cdr3_nt: TGTGCCAGCAGCGATAGCGGGGGGCGAGGTCAAGATACGCAGTATTTT; cdr3_aa: CASSDSGGRGQDTQYF
v_call: TRBV5-1; d_call: NA; j_call: TRBJ2-3; clone_size: NA; cdr3_nt: TGCGCCAGCAGCTTGTCCGTACTCCGCACAGATACGCAGTATTTT; cdr3_aa: CASSLSVLRTDTQYF
v_call: TRBV5-4; d_call: NA; j_call: TRBJ2-2; clone_size: NA; cdr3_nt: TGTGCCAGCAGCCCGGGACTTACCGCGAACACCGGGGAGCTGTTTTTT; cdr3_aa: CASSPGLTANTGELFF
v_call: TRBV6-6; d_call: TRBD2; j_call: TRBJ2-1; clone_size: few; cdr3_nt: TGTGCCAGCAATCTACCGGGGGGGCCGTCCAATGAGCAGTTCTTC; cdr3_aa: CASNLPGGPSNEQFF
v_call: TRBV20-1; d_call: NA; j_call: TRBJ1-4; clone_size: NA; cdr3_nt: TGCAGTGCTAGTGCTGGGTCTACTAATGAAAAACTGTTTTTT; cdr3_aa: CSASAGSTNEKLFF
v_call: TRBV28; d_call: TRBD1; j_call: TRBJ1-2; clone_size: few; cdr3_nt: TGTGCCAACACAGACAGGGTCGGTGGCTACACCTTC; cdr3_aa: CANTDRVGGYTF
v_call: TRBV7-6; d_call: NA; j_call: TRBJ2-6; clone_size: NA; cdr3_nt: TGTGCCAGCAGCTTAAGTAAGAGCGCAGCCTTCTCTGGGGCCAACGTCCTGACTTTC; cdr3_aa: CASSLSKSAAFSGANVLTF
v_call: TRBV6-5; d_call: NA; j_call: TRBJ2-2; clone_size: many; cdr3_nt: TGTGCCAGCAGTGACTCGCACACCGGGGAGCTGTTTTTT; cdr3_aa: CASSDSHTGELFF
v_call: TRBV7-9; d_call: NA; j_call: TRBJ2-7; clone_size: NA; cdr3_nt: TGTGCCAGCAGCCCGTGGGACATCTCCTACGAGCAGTACTTC; cdr3_aa: CASSPWDISYEQYF
v_call: TRBV12-5; d_call: NA; j_call: TRBJ2-5; clone_size: many; cdr3_nt: TGTGCTAGTGCCTCTGGCGGTCCACAAGAGACCCAGTACTTC; cdr3_aa: CASASGGPQETQYF
v_call: TRBV18; d_call: NA; j_call: TRBJ2-1; clone_size: NA; cdr3_nt: TGTGCCAGCTCACCAAACGTCAGGGGCTCCTACAATGAGCAGTTCTTC; cdr3_aa: CASSPNVRGSYNEQFF
v_call: TRBV20-1; d_call: NA; j_call: TRBJ2-1; clone_size: few; cdr3_nt: TGCAGTGCTAACGCTCAGACATTAACCTACAATGAGCAGTTCTTC; cdr3_aa: CSANAQTLTYNEQFF
v_call: TRBV12-3/TRBV12-4; d_call: NA; j_call: TRBJ2-2; clone_size: few; cdr3_nt: TGTGCCAGCAGTGTAGTTTTCCCGACTGGGGAGCTGTTTTTT; cdr3_aa: CASSVVFPTGELFF
v_call: TRBV28; d_call: TRBD2; j_call: TRBJ2-7; clone_size: NA; cdr3_nt: TGTGCCAGCAGTTTATGGGCCAGATGGCGGGGGGTCGATTACAATGAGCAGTACTTC; cdr3_aa: CASSLWARWRGVDYNEQYF
v_call: TRBV15; d_call: TRBD2; j_call: TRBJ2-5; clone_size: NA; cdr3_nt: TGTGCCACCAGCAAAGGGCAGCTCCTTCTACTAGCGGGGGGCCTCCGTCCGGAGACCCAGTACTTC; cdr3_aa: CATSKGQLLLLAGGLRPETQYF
v_call: TRBV4-2; d_call: TRBD1; j_call: TRBJ2-1; clone_size: once; cdr3_nt: TGTGCCAGCAGCCAAGGACAGGGGGGACTCAATGAGCAGTTCTTC; cdr3_aa: CASSQGQGGLNEQFF
v_call: TRBV6-2/TRBV6-3; d_call: NA; j_call: TRBJ2-5; clone_size: few; cdr3_nt: TGTGCCAGCAGTCGGCCCTTGGGGGCCGCTTCATGGGAGACCCAGTACTTC; cdr3_aa: CASSRPLGAASWETQYF
v_call: TRBV11-2; d_call: TRBD1; j_call: TRBJ2-3; clone_size: few; cdr3_nt: TGTGCCAGCAGGTCATTGGTGAGGGACAGGGGCCGGCTAGGCACAGATACGCAGTATTTT; cdr3_aa: CASRSLVRDRGRLGTDTQYF
v_call: TRBV9; d_call: TRBD2; j_call: TRBJ2-5; clone_size: NA; cdr3_nt: TGTGCCAGCAGCGTAGGATTAGCGGGGGCATCCCAGTACTTC; cdr3_aa: CASSVGLAGASQYF